This TCR beta chain comes out of a study of glioma-infiltrating T cells after dendritic cell vaccination. Overall study results and limits: Estimated pretreatment TIL content predicted outcome after dendritic cell vaccination.

A remark on this clone: Its antigen is still unknown.

Time point defined: after dendritic cell vaccination, including at tumor progression/relapse. No glioblastoma patient carried an isocitrate dehydrogenase mutation. Germline CDR1 and CDR2: SGHVS and FQNEAQ. With 2 bases clipped from V and 2 bases from J, the junction kept 1 base outside the gene matches. The CDR3 is 15 residues long. Primers: 60 V beta forward and 13 J beta reverse. The method was immunoSEQ multiplex PCR; TCRdb's version includes in-frame clones alone and lacks a portion of them. The data show 99,000 or so clones, nearly 90% seen once. The input for sequencing was blood, taken after dendritic cell vaccination. The chain recombines TRBV7-8 with TRBJ2-7; 12 nucleotides line up with TRBD2. The origin of this receptor is a human donor with glioblastoma. CDR3 sequence: CASSLLAGGPYEQYF. CDR3 bases: TGTGCCAGCAGCTTACTAGCGGGAGGGCCCTACGAGCAGTACTTC.